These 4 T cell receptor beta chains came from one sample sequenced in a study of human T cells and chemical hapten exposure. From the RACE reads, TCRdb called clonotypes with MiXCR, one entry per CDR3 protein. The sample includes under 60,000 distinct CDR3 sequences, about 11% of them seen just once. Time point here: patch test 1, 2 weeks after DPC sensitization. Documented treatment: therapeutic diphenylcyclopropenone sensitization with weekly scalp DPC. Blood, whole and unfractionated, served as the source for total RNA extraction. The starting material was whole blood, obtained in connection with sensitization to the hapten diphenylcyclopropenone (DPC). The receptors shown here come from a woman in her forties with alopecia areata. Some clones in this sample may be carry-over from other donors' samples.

The CDR3 reads CASRSEETQYF. For the CDR3, the DNA is TGCGCCAGTCGGTCCGAAGAGACCCAGTACTTC. The chain combines TRBV5-1 with TRBJ2-5, with D uncertain. V lost 8 bases and J lost 3, with 8 bases in between. The germline V gene encodes CDR1 SGHRS and CDR2 YFSETQ. The length of the CDR3 is 11 residues.

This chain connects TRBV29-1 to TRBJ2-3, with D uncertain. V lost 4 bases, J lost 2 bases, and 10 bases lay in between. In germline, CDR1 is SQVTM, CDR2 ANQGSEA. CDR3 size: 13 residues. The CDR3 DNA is TGCAGCGTTGGACCCCAGGCCACAGATACGCAGTATTTT. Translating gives CSVGPQATDTQYF.

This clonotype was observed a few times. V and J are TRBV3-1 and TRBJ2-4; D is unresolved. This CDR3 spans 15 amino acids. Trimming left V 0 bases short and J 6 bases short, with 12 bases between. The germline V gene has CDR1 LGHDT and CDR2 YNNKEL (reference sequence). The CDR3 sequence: CASSQDLMVPNIQYF. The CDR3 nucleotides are TGTGCCAGCAGCCAAGACCTGATGGTTCCAAACATTCAGTACTTC.

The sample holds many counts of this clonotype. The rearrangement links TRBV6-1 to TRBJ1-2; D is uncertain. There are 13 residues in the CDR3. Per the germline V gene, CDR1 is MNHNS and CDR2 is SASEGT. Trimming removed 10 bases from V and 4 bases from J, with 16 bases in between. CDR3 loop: CATLNGDFYGYTF. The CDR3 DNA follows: TGTGCCACTCTGAACGGGGATTTCTATGGCTACACCTTC.